This T cell receptor (beta chain) was identified during a study of T cell responses to AZD1222 COVID-19 vaccine. Looking at the study overall: Second-dose intervals of approximately 4 or approximately 12 weeks were pooled. Overall study findings and caveats: Increases in Spike-specific TCR breadth and depth were seen after two AZD1222 doses. In a largely white British group with more females than males, clonal diversity was possibly underestimated.

The V gene's germline CDR1 is MDHEN and CDR2 SYDVKM. With 2 bases removed from V and 5 bases from J, the gap between germline ends came to 12 bases. This CDR3 is built from 14 residues. Regarding this clone: No antigen is known for it.

The table came from immunoSEQ multiplex PCR; TCRdb's copy has only in-frame clones and leaves some out. The table includes about 140,000 clones, approximately 90% detected once. Sequenced here: peripheral blood, sampled on day 0 of AZD1222 vaccination. This TCR came from an adult in good health. The chain has TRBV28 and TRBJ1-1, with D maybe TRBD1 (6 bases). CDR3 amino acids: CASSLASQGTEAFF. Here the CDR3 DNA reads TGTGCCAGCAGTTTAGCCTCCCAGGGGACTGAAGCTTTCTTT. Complete variable domain (other parts from reference TRBV28 and TRBJ1-1): DVKVTQSSRYLVKRTGEKVFLECVQDMDHENMFWYRQDPGLGLRLIYFSYDVKMKEKGDIPEGYSVSREKKERFSLILESASTNQTSMYLCASSLASQGTEAFFGQGTRLTVV.